The 16 T cell receptor beta chains given below trace back to one sample, sequenced in a study of response to subunit inactivated influenza vaccine. Using its own MiXCR run on the RT-PCR reads, TCRdb lists one record per CDR3 protein. Among about 570,000 distinct CDR3 sequences listed, around 10% were seen once. These data were also filed under a second study, of T cells expressing NK-cell markers. In that study: The cDNA for TCR beta came from 5'RACE template switching with UMIs.

This specimen consisted of PBMCs from blood, obtained on the day of vaccination. These receptors were taken from a man aged 50 to 60 who received an inactivated influenza vaccine.

This sequence joins TRBV10-2 and TRBJ1-1, with a possible D match to TRBD1 (5 bases). The germline V and J ends were trimmed by 9 bases and 4 bases, with 15 bases remaining between them. Looked up from germline, CDR1 is WSHSY and CDR2 is SAAADI. The CDR3 extends over 13 amino acids. CDR3 sequence reads: CARRIRGGTEAFF. CDR3 bases: TGCGCCAGGCGGATAAGGGGAGGCACTGAAGCTTTCTTT.

This chain connects TRBV5-1 to TRBJ2-6; D is unclear. CDR3 size: 16 residues. Per germline, CDR1 SGHRS and CDR2 YFSETQ. V dropped 1 base and J dropped 0 bases, with 8 bases sitting between them. DNA for the CDR3: TGCGCCAGCAGCTTGCGAAGGCCCTCTGGGGCCAACGTCCTGACTTTC. It codes for CASSLRRPSGANVLTF.

This clonotype was seen more than once but under ten times. The chain joins TRBV20-1 to TRBJ2-1; D gene ambiguous. V lost 3 bases, J lost 5 bases, and 14 bases lay in between. The CDR3 sequence is 14 residues long. CDR1 is DFQATT, CDR2 SNEGSKA, per germline (reference sequence). The CDR3, as DNA: TGCAGTGCTAGCAGGACCGACCGTAACAATGAGCAGTTCTTC. It codes for CSASRTDRNNEQFF.

This clonotype was observed a handful of times. The chain links TRBV2 to TRBJ2-5, with D possibly TRBD2 on 5 matching bases. This CDR3 is built from 11 residues. V dropped 8 bases and J dropped 5 bases, with 9 bases sitting between them. The germline V gene encodes CDR1 SNHLY and CDR2 FYNNEI. The CDR3 DNA is TGTGCCAGCGCGGGTTGGGAGACCCAGTACTTC. This codes for CASAGWETQYF. Full variable domain (rest looked up from reference TRBV2 and TRBJ2-5): EPEVTQTPSHQVTQMGQEVILRCVPISNHLYFYWYRQILGQKVEFLVSFYNNEISEKSEIFDDQFSVERPDGSNFTLKIRSTKLEDSAMYFCASAGWETQYFGPGTRLLVL.

Many counts were recorded for this clonotype. This sequence joins TRBV12-3 or TRBV12-4 and TRBJ2-1; the match to TRBD2 covers 7 bases. V shed 3 bases and J 8 bases; nucleotides not matched to a gene: 1. The CDR3 consists of 12 residues. In nucleotides, the CDR3 is TGTGCCAGCAGTTTGACTAGCTATGAGCAGTTCTTC. This codes for CASSLTSYEQFF.

This clonotype was seen ten or more times. The chain recombines TRBV3-1 with TRBJ1-1; 9 nucleotides align to TRBD1. The CDR3 length is 14 residues. V shed 4 bases, J shed 4 bases, and the junction held 4 bases outside the gene matches. Germline loops: CDR1 LGHDT, CDR2 YNNKEL (reference sequence). For the CDR3, the DNA is TGTGCCAGCAGCCCACAGGGGGCGGGCACTGAAGCTTTCTTT. Translation gives CASSPQGAGTEAFF.

This clonotype showed up just a few times. The chain is built from TRBV28 and TRBJ2-5, with D possibly being TRBD2 (5 bases). The CDR3 covers 12 residues. The V gene lost 5 bases and the J gene lost 9 bases, with 13 bases spanning the gap. CDR1 MDHEN and CDR2 SYDVKM come from the germline V gene. The CDR3 region has the DNA TGTGCCAGCAGTGCAGGACTGGAGGCCCAGTACTTC. Translation: CASSAGLEAQYF.

This clonotype was counted only a few times. This chain links TRBV12-3 or TRBV12-4 with TRBJ2-1, with D unclear. Trimming shortened V by 6 bases and J by 9 bases, and 12 bases separated the two germline ends. The CDR3 is 12 residues long. The CDR3 DNA sequence: TGTGCCAGCAGCTCTAGGACCAGTGAGCAGTTCTTC. Encoded protein: CASSSRTSEQFF.

J is TRBJ1-4 and V is TRBV5-1; D unclear. V gave up 1 base and J gave up 3 bases, with 10 bases separating them. The CDR3 consists of 15 residues. Looked up from germline, CDR1 is SGHRS and CDR2 is YFSETQ. CDR3 residues: CASSLSTGANEKLFF. The CDR3 nucleotides read TGCGCCAGCAGCTTGTCAACGGGAGCTAATGAAAAACTGTTTTTT. The full variable domain, rest sourced from reference TRBV5-1 and TRBJ1-4, is KAGVTQTPRYLIKTRGQQVTLSCSPISGHRSVSWYQQTPGQGLQFLFEYFSETQRNKGNFPGRFSGRQFSNSRSEMNVSTLELGDSALYLCASSLSTGANEKLFFGSGTQLSVL.

The CDR3 DNA sequence: TGTGCCACCAGTGATTCCGGACGGACAGATACGCAGTATTTT. Protein product: CATSDSGRTDTQYF. This chain links TRBV24-1 with TRBJ2-3; D remains ambiguous. V shed 2 bases and J shed 3 bases, with 8 bases lying between them. The CDR3 length is 14 residues. Per germline, CDR1 KGHDR and CDR2 SFDVKD.

This clonotype was detected a few times. J is TRBJ2-7 and V is TRBV5-6; D gene uncertain. V lost 0 bases, J lost 6 bases, and 22 bases lay in between. This CDR3 has 17 residues. Per germline, CDR1 SGHDT and CDR2 YYEEEE. The CDR3 sequence: CASSLDFGSRRVSEQYF. DNA of the CDR3: TGTGCCAGCAGCTTGGATTTCGGGTCTAGAAGGGTATCCGAGCAGTACTTC.

This clonotype was observed at least ten times. The rearrangement links TRBV25-1 to TRBJ2-3; D gene unclear. Germline-derived CDR1 and CDR2 are MGHDK and SYGVNS. The CDR3 covers 11 residues. The V and J ends lost 11 bases and 3 bases respectively, with 9 bases between them. CDR3 region: CASALTDTQYF. Written as DNA, the CDR3 is TGTGCCTCAGCACTTACAGATACGCAGTATTTT.

This clonotype was seen more than once but under ten times. J is TRBJ2-1 and V is TRBV19; 8 positions agree with TRBD2. CDR3 length: 14 amino acids. J gave up 10 bases and V 7 bases, and 12 bases lay outside the gene matches. Per the germline V gene, CDR1 is LNHDA and CDR2 is SQIVND (reference sequence). The chain's CDR3 is CASKFAGGTREQFF. The CDR3, as DNA: TGTGCCAGTAAGTTCGCGGGAGGTACCCGGGAGCAGTTCTTC.

This clonotype was observed a few times. The rearrangement links TRBV7-9 to TRBJ2-4; the D gene could be TRBD1 or TRBD2 (5 bases each). The V end lost 1 base, the J end lost 8 bases, and 18 bases lay between the germline ends. From germline, CDR1 is SEHNR and CDR2 FQNEAQ (reference sequence). This CDR3 has 16 residues. The CDR3 region is CASSLDTRRRGDIQYF. CDR3 coding DNA: TGTGCCAGCAGCTTAGATACCAGGCGGCGAGGGGACATTCAGTACTTC. The variable domain in full, with the rest retrieved from reference TRBV7-9 and TRBJ2-4, is DTGVSQNPRHKITKRGQNVTFRCDPISEHNRLYWYRQTLGQGPEFLTYFQNEAQLEKSRLLSDRFSAERPKGSFSTLEIQRTEQGDSAMYLCASSLDTRRRGDIQYFGAGTRLSVL.

This chain uses TRBV4-3 with TRBJ1-1; no definite D call. The germline CDR1 and CDR2 sequences are LGHNA and YSLEER. This CDR3 has 15 residues. V was clipped by 0 bases and J by 2 bases, with 10 bases between them. The CDR3 DNA is TGCGCCAGCAGCCAAGATTTGAACAGAAACACTGAAGCTTTCTTT. Protein sequence: CASSQDLNRNTEAFF.

This chain links TRBV4-1 with TRBJ1-1; D uncertain. The CDR3 is 14 amino acids. The germline CDR1 and CDR2 sequences are MGHRA and YSYEKL. V lost 3 bases, J lost 1 base, and 9 bases lay in between. The CDR3 DNA reads as TGCGCCAGCAGCCACAGACCGAAGAACACTGAAGCTTTCTTT. It specifies CASSHRPKNTEAFF.